This T cell receptor beta chain was profiled in a study of OX40 agonist ivuxolimab in advanced cancers. Study-wide context: The costimulatory receptor OX40 (CD134) was targeted by ivuxolimab, a fully human IgG2 agonistic monoclonal antibody. Intravenous ivuxolimab was administered to patients every 2 weeks at six dose levels: 0.01, 0.1, 0.3, 1.5, 3 and 10 mg/kg. Of the approximately 50 dose-escalation patients, hepatocellular carcinoma was present in around 20, melanoma in roughly 15, renal cell carcinoma in 9 and head and neck cancer in 9. In the dose-escalation cohort, roughly 80% of patients were male, and the mean age was about 55 years, with a range of 23 to 79. Prior anti-PD-1, anti-PD-L1 or anti-CTLA-4 therapy was permitted, and approximately 41% of dose-escalation patients had received checkpoint inhibitors. Partial responses were achieved by three dose-escalation patients, of whom one had hepatocellular carcinoma and two had cutaneous melanoma. The point of sequencing TCRbeta in the periphery was to test whether ivuxolimab changed TCR sequence diversity and drove clonal T-cell expansion. The monotherapy dose-escalation portion (N ≈ 52 patients) of the phase I ivuxolimab trial is reported in the paper.

Genomic DNA was isolated from the sorted cells so that the TCRbeta CDR3 region could be sequenced. The immunoSEQ Assay was used to sequence the TCRbeta CDR3 regions. Sourced from immuneACCESS, this table was stored by TCRdb with only in-frame sequences that have V and J called. A share of the clones is absent; for the studies checked, an unresolved V gene accounts for under half, and the remainder has no known explanation. This sample lists around 97,000 clones; about 80% were detected once. Less than 5.5% of the sample is held by the ten biggest clonotypes. The trial excluded patients who had a history of autoimmune disease or who were on systemic immunosuppression. Peripheral blood for TCR sequencing was collected from all dose cohorts at baseline, on cycle 4 day 1, and on cycle 7 day 1. The samples were taken from a phase I, first-in-human, multicenter, open-label dose-escalation trial of ivuxolimab. Adults with locally advanced or metastatic head and neck squamous cell, hepatocellular, melanoma or renal cell carcinoma were enrolled in the trial. CD4+ and CD8+ T cells were sorted separately from peripheral blood before TCR sequencing.

On this clone itself: The clone's antigen remains unknown. The input lacks base qualities; no much larger clone sits a single base away.

The CDR3 runs 16 amino acids, cysteine and phenylalanine included. Just the 48-base CDR3 DNA is kept, in frame starting at base 1. CDR1 and CDR2, per the germline V gene (reference sequence), are MNHEY and SMNVEV. V is cut back by 6 bases and J by 5 bases, with 9 bases in the junction unmatched. Overall study results and their limits: Partial responders in the 0.1-3.0 mg/kg groups had among the lowest normalized peripheral clonal expansion, especially among CD8+ T cells. At doses from 0.1 to 3.0 mg/kg, clonal expansion was seen in both CD4+ and CD8+ blood T cells between baseline and week 6. After ivuxolimab, expanded clones were on average more numerous among CD8+ T cells than among CD4+ T cells. Which antigens the clonally expanded peripheral T cells were specific for was not determined. Low levels of normalized T-cell clonal expansion were also shown by some nonresponding patients.

The sequence joins TRBV27 to TRBJ2-1, with 11 central nucleotides matching TRBD2. This clonotype was obtained from an adult with an advanced solid tumor such as melanoma, head and neck, liver or kidney cancer. The specimen comprised CD4+ or CD8+ T cells sorted from blood, sampled in a trial of the OX40 agonist ivuxolimab. The CDR3 in this case is CASSSVLAGEDNEQFF. At the DNA level, the sequence is TGTGCCAGCAGCTCAGTACTAGCGGGGGAAGACAATGAGCAGTTCTTC.